These 9 T cell receptor beta chains came from one sample sequenced in a study of cytomegalovirus exposure and HLA in healthy donors. In the PCR, 60 Vbeta and 13 Jbeta primers were used. The method was immunoSEQ multiplex PCR; TCRdb's version includes in-frame clones alone and lacks a portion of them. The sample includes approximately 140,000 clones, about 60% of them seen just once. Sequenced material: PBMCs. All receptors derive from a woman aged 60-75 years in good health and CMV-seropositive.

V and J are TRBV4-3 and TRBJ2-3; 7 bases map to TRBD2. CDR3 size: 16 residues. Germline V gene lookup returns CDR1 LGHNA and CDR2 YSLEER. With 4 bases clipped from V and 5 bases from J, the junction kept 12 bases outside the gene matches. The CDR3: CASSRRWKAGIDTQYF. In DNA, the CDR3 is TGCGCCAGCAGCCGACGCTGGAAAGCGGGGATAGATACGCAGTATTTT.

V gene TRBV9 combines with J gene TRBJ1-3; D is perhaps TRBD1 (5 bases). CDR3 length: 15 amino acids. With 0 bases removed from V and 4 bases from J, the gap between germline ends came to 11 bases. The germline V gene encodes CDR1 SGDLS and CDR2 YYNGEE. CDR3 nucleotides: TGTGCCAGCAGCGTAGGCTCGGGGGGAGGAAACACCATATATTTT. Translating it yields CASSVGSGGGNTIYF.

The chain employs TRBV7-8 and TRBJ2-7; TRBD2 matches 7 bases. In germline, CDR1 is SGHVS, CDR2 FQNEAQ. This CDR3 is 14 amino acids long. V was pared by 6 bases and J by 1 base, with 6 bases of the junction left unmatched. The CDR3 DNA follows: TGTGCCAGCAGTAGCGCGGGAGTATCCTACGAGCAGTACTTC. Translating it yields CASSSAGVSYEQYF.

The rearrangement joins TRBV7-2 to TRBJ2-2; 8 bases fit TRBD1. The CDR3 has 16 amino acids. Per the germline V gene, CDR1 is SGHTA and CDR2 is FQGNSA. Trimming took 2 bases from V and 6 from J; bases not matched to a gene: 8. The CDR3 nucleotides are TGTGCCAGCAGCTTATTGGGCAGGGGGCGAGCCGGGGAGCTGTTTTTT. Its protein product is CASSLLGRGRAGELFF.

The chain joins TRBV5-8 to TRBJ2-3; D is unclear. The V end lost 1 base, the J end lost 1 base, and 13 bases lay between the germline ends. Germline V gives CDR1 SGHTS, CDR2 YDEGEE. The CDR3 runs to 16 residues. For the CDR3, the DNA is TGTGCCAGCAGCTTGTCCCAGTATGCTGGCACAGATACGCAGTATTTT. Its translation is CASSLSQYAGTDTQYF.

The V gene is TRBV20-1, the J gene TRBJ2-3; the D is unclear. The CDR3 is 11 residues long. V dropped 5 bases and J dropped 1 base, with 4 bases sitting between them. CDR1 and CDR2 (germline): DFQATT, SNEGSKA (reference sequence). CDR3: CSAPGTDTQYF. The DNA for the CDR3 is TGCAGTGCTCCAGGCACAGATACGCAGTATTTT.

J is TRBJ2-5 and V is TRBV11-2, with TRBD2 matching over 9 bases. The CDR3 is 15 amino acids. The ends lost 5 bases at V and 4 bases at J; junction bases unmatched: 8. The germline CDR1 and CDR2 sequences are SGHAT and FQNNGV. The CDR3 loop reads CASSASAGGRETQYF. The DNA of the CDR3 is TGTGCCAGCAGCGCGTCAGCGGGAGGTCGAGAGACCCAGTACTTC.

V usage is TRBV6-5 and J usage is TRBJ2-1; 7 bases fit TRBD2. Germline assignment: CDR1 MNHEY and CDR2 SVGAGI. J gave up 1 base and V 4 bases, and 4 bases lay outside the gene matches. This CDR3 region has 15 residues. Written as DNA, the CDR3 is TGTGCCAGCAGTTTAGCGGGCCTGTCCTACAATGAGCAGTTCTTC. It encodes CASSLAGLSYNEQFF.

The rearrangement links TRBV6-5 to TRBJ2-3; 10 bases align to TRBD2. The V gene's germline CDR1 is MNHEY and CDR2 SVGAGI. V gave up 2 bases and J gave up 3 bases; unmatched junction bases: 5. The CDR3 runs to 16 residues. The CDR3 region has the DNA TGTGCCAGCAGTTACAACCCTAGCGGGAGTACAGATACGCAGTATTTT. This translates into CASSYNPSGSTDTQYF.